Below, 16 T cell receptor beta chains from the same sample are listed, as sequenced in a study of blood T cell repertoires in COVID-19. Data came from immunoSEQ multiplex PCR; TCRdb stores just in-frame clones and leaves some out. The repertoire has approximately 140,000 clones, 85% to 90% of them found once; the top ten carry 4.3%. Sequences were obtained from peripheral blood. These TCRs come from a woman aged 40-49 years with acute or convalescent COVID-19.

This clone was detected only once. V is TRBV30 and J is TRBJ1-4; 9 nucleotides match TRBD1. The germline V gene has CDR1 GTSNPN and CDR2 SVGIG (reference sequence). The CDR3 runs 17 residues. V lost 3 bases and J lost 0; bases outside the gene matches: 8. The CDR3 DNA reads as TGTGCCTGGAGGGGACAGGGCCTTAGTGCAACTAATGAAAAACTGTTTTTT. Protein product: CAWRGQGLSATNEKLFF.

V is TRBV28 and J is TRBJ2-1, with 9 nucleotides matching TRBD2. The ends lost 6 bases at V and 5 bases at J; junction bases unmatched: 11. CDR3 length equals 16 residues. Germline CDR1 reads MDHEN; CDR2 reads SYDVKM. The DNA of the CDR3 is TGTGCCAGCAGCGCCATGGGGACTAGCAGAGACAATGAGCAGTTCTTC. Amino acids: CASSAMGTSRDNEQFF.

V gene TRBV7-3 combines with J gene TRBJ2-1; 14 bases align to TRBD2. J lost 4 bases, V lost 6 bases, and 5 bases had no gene match. Germline loops: CDR1 SGHTA, CDR2 FQGTGA. The CDR3 loop spans 16 amino acids. For the CDR3, the DNA is TGTGCCAGCAGAATCGGGACTAGCGGGAGTTACAATGAGCAGTTCTTC. Amino acids: CASRIGTSGSYNEQFF.

The CDR3 DNA follows: TGTGCCAGCAGCTTTGTGCGGAATGATCCCCAGCATTTT. Its translation is CASSFVRNDPQHF. The V gene is TRBV7-8, the J gene TRBJ1-5, with D uncertain. Trimming took 3 bases from V and 10 from J, leaving 13 bases between them. Germline assignment: CDR1 SGHVS and CDR2 FQNEAQ. The length of the CDR3 is 13 residues. The full variable domain, completed using reference TRBV7-8 and TRBJ1-5, is GAGVSQSPRYKVAKRGQDVALRCDPISGHVSLFWYQQALGQGPEFLTYFQNEAQLDKSGLPSDRFFAERPEGSVSTLKIQRTQQEDSAVYLCASSFVRNDPQHFGDGTRLSIL.

The gene calls are TRBV3-1 (or the pseudogene TRBV3-2) and TRBJ2-7, with 9 bases identical to TRBD2. The CDR3 is made up of 15 amino acids. From germline, CDR1 is LGHDT and CDR2 YNNKEL (reference sequence). Losses at the gene ends were 1 base for V and 2 bases for J; bases not matched to a gene: 3. CDR3 in DNA: TGTGCCAGCAGCCAAGGGATAGCGGGAGCCTACGAGCAGTACTTC. Translated: CASSQGIAGAYEQYF.

This clone has just one count. This chain links TRBV4-3 with TRBJ2-1; TRBD1 might be the D (6 bases). The germline V gene has CDR1 LGHNA and CDR2 YSLEER. V lost 1 base, J lost 8 bases, and 18 bases lay in between. This CDR3 has 16 residues. The CDR3 DNA sequence: TGCGCCAGCAGCCAAGGAGGAGGCCCAGGGGCATATGAGCAGTTCTTC. Translated: CASSQGGGPGAYEQFF.

V usage is TRBV30 and J usage is TRBJ2-4; D remains ambiguous. The CDR3 has 10 residues. The V gene's germline CDR1 is GTSNPN and CDR2 SVGIG (reference sequence). V was shortened by 8 bases and J by 7 bases, with 9 bases between the two germline ends. CDR3 bases: TGTGCCAGATCCAGGAACATTCAGTACTTC. Translating it yields CARSRNIQYF.

The J gene is TRBJ1-1, the V gene TRBV2, with no clear D. V lost 4 bases and J 1 base, leaving 7 bases between the germline ends. This CDR3 is built from 13 residues. Germline V gene sequence: CDR1 SNHLY, CDR2 FYNNEI. The CDR3 loop is CASSAAENTEAFF. CDR3 nucleotide sequence: TGTGCCAGCAGTGCGGCGGAGAACACTGAAGCTTTCTTT.

The chain carries TRBV29-1 and TRBJ2-3; D not resolved. CDR1 SQVTM and CDR2 ANQGSEA come from the germline V gene. Deletions cut 4 bases from V and 0 bases from J, with 5 bases between. The CDR3 is 12 residues long. The DNA for the CDR3 is TGCAGCGTTGTGAGCAGCACAGATACGCAGTATTTT. This gives the protein CSVVSSTDTQYF.

V usage is TRBV18 and J usage is TRBJ1-4; D unclear. In germline, CDR1 is KGHSH, CDR2 LQKENI. This CDR3 has 12 amino acids. V shed 3 bases and J shed 4 bases, with 3 bases lying between them. This CDR3 is CASSPNNEKLFF. DNA for the CDR3: TGTGCCAGCTCACCTAATAATGAAAAACTGTTTTTT.

The chain employs TRBV7-9 and TRBJ2-7; D remains ambiguous. This CDR3 spans 15 amino acids. V lost 1 base and J lost 0, with 10 bases in between. Germline V gives CDR1 SEHNR, CDR2 FQNEAQ (reference sequence). CDR3 in DNA: TGTGCCAGCAGCTTAGACTTCGCTAGCTCCTACGAGCAGTACTTC. Protein product: CASSLDFASSYEQYF.

V and J are TRBV7-2 and TRBJ2-7, with 8 nucleotides matching TRBD2. This CDR3 has 14 residues. Germline V gene data show CDR1 as SGHTA and CDR2 as FQGNSA. V was pared by 5 bases and J by 6 bases, with 9 bases of the junction left unmatched. In DNA, the CDR3 is TGTGCCAGCAGCCCCACAGCGGGAGTGGGCGAGCAGTACTTC. This gives the protein CASSPTAGVGEQYF.

The V call is TRBV25-1, the J call TRBJ1-5; D may be TRBD1 (5 bases). Trimming took 5 bases from V and 11 from J, leaving 13 bases between them. This CDR3 has 12 residues. From germline, CDR1 is MGHDK and CDR2 SYGVNS. Here the CDR3 DNA reads TGTGCCAGCAGTACAGGAAATGGGGCCCAGCATTTT. It specifies CASSTGNGAQHF. Variable domain in full (rest from reference TRBV25-1 and TRBJ1-5): EADIYQTPRYLVIGTGKKITLECSQTMGHDKMYWYQQDPGMELHLIHYSYGVNSTEKGDLSSESTVSRIRTEHFPLTLESARPSHTSQYLCASSTGNGAQHFGDGTRLSIL.

This clone was observed a few times. The chain has TRBV18 and TRBJ2-7; TRBD2 matches 13 bases. In germline, CDR1 is KGHSH, CDR2 LQKENI. The CDR3 has 16 amino acids. V was clipped by 6 bases and J by 7 bases; unmatched bases: 12. The CDR3 is CASSQGTSGDGGEQYF. In nucleotides, the CDR3 is TGTGCCAGCTCCCAGGGGACTAGCGGGGATGGAGGTGAGCAGTACTTC.

This chain connects TRBV2 to TRBJ1-2, with TRBD1 as a possible D gene (5 bases). V lost 10 bases, J lost 7 bases, and 19 bases lay in between. This CDR3 is built from 13 residues. Germline assignment: CDR1 SNHLY and CDR2 FYNNEI. CDR3 protein: CATAGTDVIGYTF. CDR3 sequence (DNA): TGTGCCACTGCCGGGACTGATGTTATTGGCTACACCTTC.

This rearrangement joins TRBV10-3 to TRBJ1-2, with D maybe TRBD1 (5 bases). Between the trimmed V and J ends, which lost 4 bases and 3 bases, there was a span of 9 bases. There are 13 residues in the CDR3. Germline V lookup: CDR1 ENHRY, CDR2 SYGVKD. Here the CDR3 DNA reads TGTGCCATCAGTGTCAGCAGGGACTATGGCTACACCTTC. It yields the protein CAISVSRDYGYTF.